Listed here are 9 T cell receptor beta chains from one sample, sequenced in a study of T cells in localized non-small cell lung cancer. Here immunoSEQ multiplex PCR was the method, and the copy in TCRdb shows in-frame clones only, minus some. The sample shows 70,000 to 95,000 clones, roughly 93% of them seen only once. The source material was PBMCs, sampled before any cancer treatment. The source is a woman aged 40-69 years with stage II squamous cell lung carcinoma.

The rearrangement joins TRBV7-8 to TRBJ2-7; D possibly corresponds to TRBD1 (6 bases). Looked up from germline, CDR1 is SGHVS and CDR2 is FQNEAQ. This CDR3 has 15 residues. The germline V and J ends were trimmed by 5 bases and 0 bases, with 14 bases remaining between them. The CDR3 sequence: CASSAGAGSSYEQYF. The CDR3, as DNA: TGTGCCAGCAGCGCAGGGGCTGGGAGCTCCTACGAGCAGTACTTC.

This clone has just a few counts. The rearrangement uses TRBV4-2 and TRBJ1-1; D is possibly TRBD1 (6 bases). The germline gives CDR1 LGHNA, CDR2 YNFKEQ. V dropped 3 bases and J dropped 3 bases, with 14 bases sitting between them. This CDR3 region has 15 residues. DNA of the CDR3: TGTGCCAGCAGCCAGGTCGGGACACCAGACACTGAAGCTTTCTTT. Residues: CASSQVGTPDTEAFF.

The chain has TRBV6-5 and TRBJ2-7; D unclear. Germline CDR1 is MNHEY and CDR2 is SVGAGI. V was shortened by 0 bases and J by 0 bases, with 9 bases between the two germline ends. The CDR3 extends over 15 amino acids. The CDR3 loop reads CASSYSPGLSYEQYF. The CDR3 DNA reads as TGTGCCAGCAGTTACTCGCCGGGTCTCTCCTACGAGCAGTACTTC.

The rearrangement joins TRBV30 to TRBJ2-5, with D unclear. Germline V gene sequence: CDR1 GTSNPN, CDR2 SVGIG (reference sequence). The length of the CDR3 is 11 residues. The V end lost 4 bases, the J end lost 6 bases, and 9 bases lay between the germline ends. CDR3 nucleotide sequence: TGTGCCTGGAAAATCCCAAAGACCCAGTACTTC. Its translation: CAWKIPKTQYF.

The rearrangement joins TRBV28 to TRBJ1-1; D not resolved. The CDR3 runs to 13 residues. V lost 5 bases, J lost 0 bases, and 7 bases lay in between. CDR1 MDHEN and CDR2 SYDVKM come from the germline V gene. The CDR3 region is CASSSSVNTEAFF. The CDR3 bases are TGTGCCAGCAGTAGCAGTGTGAACACTGAAGCTTTCTTT.

CDR3 sequence reads: CASRKGGAGELFF. The CDR3 coding sequence is TGTGCCAGCAGGAAAGGGGGAGCCGGGGAGCTGTTTTTT. The chain recombines TRBV6-5 with TRBJ2-2; the D gene is possibly TRBD1 (6 bases). Deletions cut 6 bases from V and 6 bases from J, with 11 bases between. This CDR3 comprises 13 residues. The germline V gene has CDR1 MNHEY and CDR2 SVGAGI.

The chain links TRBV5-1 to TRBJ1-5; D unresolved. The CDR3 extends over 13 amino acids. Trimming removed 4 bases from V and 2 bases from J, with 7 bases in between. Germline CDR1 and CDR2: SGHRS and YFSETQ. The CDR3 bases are TGCGCCAGCAGCCCGGAGGGCAATCAGCCCCAGCATTTT. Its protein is CASSPEGNQPQHF.

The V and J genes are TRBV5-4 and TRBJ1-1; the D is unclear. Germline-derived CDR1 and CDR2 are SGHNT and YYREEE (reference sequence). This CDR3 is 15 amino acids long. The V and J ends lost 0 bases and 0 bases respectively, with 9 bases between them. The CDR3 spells CASSLGPFLNTEAFF. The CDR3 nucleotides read TGTGCCAGCAGCTTGGGGCCATTTTTGAACACTGAAGCTTTCTTT.

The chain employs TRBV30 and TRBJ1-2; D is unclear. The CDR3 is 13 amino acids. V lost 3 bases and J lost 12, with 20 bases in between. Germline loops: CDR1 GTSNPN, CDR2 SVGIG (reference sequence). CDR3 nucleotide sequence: TGTGCCTGGAGATTTCCGGGAACGCCTCGTGACACCTTC. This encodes CAWRFPGTPRDTF.